The 8 T cell receptor beta chains presented below share a single source sample, sequenced in a study of blood T cells in healthy people across ages. Primed by a sample-barcoded 5' primer and a J-beta primer mix, a second PCR proceeded for roughly 7 to 11 cycles. MiXCR, applied by TCRdb to the 5' RACE reads, yields one record per CDR3 protein. This sample has some 1.1 million distinct CDR3 sequences, with 30% to 40% found just once. Sequencing was done on a sample of blood. The receptors here all came from a man younger than 35 in good health.

Only one count was recorded for this clonotype. This sequence joins TRBV20-1 and TRBJ1-3; 10 bases match TRBD1. Per the germline V gene, CDR1 is DFQATT and CDR2 is SNEGSKA (reference sequence). J was trimmed by 4 bases and V by 4 bases; bases with no gene match: 7. CDR3 length: 15 amino acids. Written as DNA, the CDR3 is TGCAGTGCTAACTCCGGGACAGGGGAGGGAAACACCATATATTTT. As protein: CSANSGTGEGNTIYF.

The chain links TRBV20-1 to TRBJ1-1; D unclear. V lost 3 bases to trimming and J lost 0 bases, with 8 bases between them. The CDR3 covers 13 residues. Per germline, CDR1 DFQATT and CDR2 SNEGSKA (reference sequence). CDR3 protein: CSASGTMNTEAFF. For the CDR3, the DNA is TGCAGTGCTAGCGGAACCATGAACACTGAAGCTTTCTTT.

This clonotype turned up a few times. The rearrangement uses TRBV4-3 and TRBJ2-1, with D uncertain. Germline assignment: CDR1 LGHNA and CDR2 YSLEER. V dropped 0 bases and J dropped 4 bases, with 10 bases sitting between them. CDR3 length: 15 residues. The CDR3 region has the DNA TGCGCCAGCAGCCAAGATAAAAACAGATACAATGAGCAGTTCTTC. Amino acid sequence: CASSQDKNRYNEQFF.

This clonotype was counted between two and nine times. CDR3 sequence (DNA): TGCAGTGCCGCCAACAACAAGGGGGTGAACACTGAAGCTTTCTTT. This gives the protein CSAANNKGVNTEAFF. The chain couples TRBV20-1 to TRBJ1-1; D perhaps matches TRBD1 (6 bases). The CDR3 is made up of 15 amino acids. CDR1 is DFQATT and CDR2 is SNEGSKA in the germline V gene (reference sequence). V was trimmed by 6 bases and J by 0 bases, leaving 17 bases between them.

As DNA, the CDR3 is TGCGCCAGCAGCCAAGATACCCAGCAGGGGGGCCGTTACAATGAGCAGTTCTTC. Translation: CASSQDTQQGGRYNEQFF. The chain is built from TRBV4-1 and TRBJ2-1, with D possibly being TRBD1 (7 bases). The CDR3 is 18 residues long. With 0 bases removed from V and 4 bases from J, the gap between germline ends came to 19 bases. Looked up from germline, CDR1 is MGHRA and CDR2 is YSYEKL.

The chain employs TRBV27 and TRBJ1-2, with 8 bases identical to TRBD1. CDR3 length: 14 amino acids. The ends lost 5 bases at V and 6 bases at J; junction bases unmatched: 8. CDR1 and CDR2 (germline): MNHEY, SMNVEV (reference sequence). The CDR3 region has the DNA TGTGCCAGCAGTGAGGCGTCAGGGGGCGATGGCTACACCTTC. Amino acids: CASSEASGGDGYTF.

This clonotype came up a few times. The chain is built from TRBV7-2 and TRBJ1-1; TRBD1 aligns across 7 bases. CDR3 size: 15 residues. V lost 2 bases to trimming and J lost 5 bases; unmatched junction nucleotides: 8. Germline lookup yields CDR1 SGHTA and CDR2 FQGNSA. For the CDR3, the DNA is TGTGCCAGCAGCTTACCCTGGGACAGCGGGACTGAAGCTTTCTTT. Translated: CASSLPWDSGTEAFF.

This sequence joins TRBV4-2 and TRBJ2-5; D gene uncertain. The CDR3 extends over 12 amino acids. The ends were cut back, 0 bases at V and 11 bases at J, with 10 bases in the middle. CDR1 and CDR2 (germline): LGHNA, YNFKEQ. CDR3 residues: CASSQDGNEQYF. In nucleotides, the CDR3 is TGTGCCAGCAGCCAAGACGGCAATGAGCAGTACTTC.